This T cell receptor beta chain was captured by sequencing in a study of tumor-infiltrating lymphocytes in primary liver carcinoma. The study, taken as a whole, reports: The study found tumor-adjacent and tumor-blood pairs overlapped less than tumor region pairs.

The CDR3 totals 18 residues. Germline V gene sequence: CDR1 SGHAT, CDR2 FQNNGV. Bulk tissue was left unsorted, and RNA and DNA were co-extracted from 20-30 mg of it. A note on this clonotype: Its antigen remains unknown. One end of the junction is discordant with germline, which a read error may explain.

Synthesis of TCR beta cDNA was carried out from 450 to 500 ng total RNA with a constant-region primer. TCR beta libraries came from three nested multiplex PCR rounds using slightly modified ARM-PCR. A C-beta reverse primer was combined with TRBV1-TRBV30 forward primers in the first two PCR rounds, and each round had about 10 cycles. One entry per CDR3 protein, called by TCRdb with MiXCR from the multiplex PCR reads. The sample has around 88,000 distinct CDR3 sequences, about 73% seen once; the top ten hold 27%. The sample taken for sequencing was tumor-adjacent normal liver tissue. The clonotype comes from a man aged 35 to 55 with primary liver carcinoma and hepatitis B virus infection. The rearrangement uses TRBV11-2 and TRBJ1-4; D ambiguous. CDR3 sequence (DNA): TGTGCCAGCAGCTTAGGATCCCCCCCAGGAGCAACTGATGAAAAACTGTTCTTT. Its translation is CASSLGSPPGATDEKLFF.